This TCR beta chain is from a study of beta chain features in type 1 diabetes (dated 2018 in TCRdb). Broadly, across the study: No differences in mean age, gender distribution, total cell number or subset yield were found between patients and healthy donors. Regulatory and stem cell-like memory subsets were obtained from only 8 patients and about eight healthy donors, while naive and central memory subsets were obtained from all 28 donors. In the study, TCRB repertoires of sorted circulating CD4+ T cell subsets from recently diagnosed type 1 diabetes patients were compared with those of matched healthy donors. Across all samples, some 100,000,000 sorted cells were examined, and cell number per subset correlated strongly with RNA yield. Findings and caveats that apply to the study as a whole: Because cDNA rather than genomic DNA was sequenced, highly expressing activated cells could have been over-represented, although no difference in activation and CD3 levels was found between groups. Only small numbers of individuals were included in the HLA sub-analyses, which left unresolved whether HLA type had any influence on TCRB rearrangement. The naive, central memory and regulatory TCRB repertoires appeared to resemble one another more closely among patients than among healthy donors. At VDJ recombination sites, patients with type 1 diabetes made fewer insertions and deleted more nucleotides, a pattern implying thymic rearrangement abnormalities. Shorter templates might be favored by PCR, yet because patient and control samples were amplified and corrected together, any such skew would affect both groups equally. Type 1 diabetes patients showed a moderate but significant shortening of TCRB CDR3 length in all four CD4+ subsets.

The entire isolated RNA was reverse transcribed using the High Capacity cDNA Reverse Transcription Kit, and thus expressed TCRB transcripts were sequenced. Deep immunoSEQ sequencing was applied to naive, central memory and regulatory T cell samples, giving an average of approximately 3.8 million total reads per sample. Sorted cells were lysed in RLT buffer and RNA was extracted with DNase-treated RNeasy Micro or Mini kits, depending on cell number. Each cell subset was processed separately to prevent cross-contamination, with patient and healthy donor samples processed together. Using the immunoSEQ multiplex PCR, TCRB sequences were amplified from cDNA into 87-bp fragments spanning the CDR3 region. Sequencing of the amplicons was performed on the Illumina HiSeq platform. On the authors' methods: PCR bias was computationally corrected using synthetic template baselines, reads within Hamming distance 2 were collapsed, and singletons that could not be merged were discarded. By aligning reads against IMGT, V, D and J genes, CDR3 length, and insertions or deletions at six rearrangement sites were assigned. Within each subset, clonotype counts were normalized to the number of sorted cells before true diversity and Gini coefficients were calculated with the tcR R package. Repertoire sharing was quantified using the overlap coefficient calculated on TCRB nucleotide sequences. Out-of-frame TCRB sequences from naive cells were analyzed to stand in for the pre-selection repertoire. This is the immuneACCESS table as TCRdb keeps it, with only in-frame sequences that have V and J called. A part of the clones is gone; compared with another copy, unresolved V genes explain less than half, and the rest is unexplained. The V and J calls and clone size come from that table; D and trimming were worked out from the DNA. This sample is represented by approximately 260,000 clones; roughly 20% of them were singletons. About 0.028% of the sample comes from the top ten.

Each donor gave one peripheral blood draw, averaging around 120 mL, which was collected into heparinised tubes. A BD FACSAria II was used to sort naive, central memory, regulatory and stem cell-like memory CD4+ T cells with a panel that included CD45RO, CCR7, CD25, CD127, CD95 and CD27. Every sorted population had a purity above 95%. PBMCs were isolated right away by Lymphoprep density gradient centrifugation and were stained directly, without culture. Samples were stained and sorted in pairs, with one healthy donor and one patient per experiment, so that batch effects were minimized. On this clone itself: Its antigen is currently not known. Nothing much larger sits one base from this clone, and base qualities are not available.

CDR1 and CDR2 are drawn from the germline V gene: KGHSH, LQKENI. V is pruned by 3 bases and J by 4 bases, leaving 4 bases of the junction without a gene match. The CDR3 runs 14 residues from the cysteine to the phenylalanine. The retained sequence is limited to the CDR3, 42 bases, with the frame set at the first base. Recombination joined TRBV18 with TRBJ2-3, and 7 bases in between align with TRBD1. Sequencing input: naive CD4+ T cells from blood. The cell subset or site label, as the study defines it: true naive CD4+ T cells. This receptor was obtained from a woman between 40 and 55 years old with type 1 diabetes. The CDR3 region: CASSPPDRPDTQYF. Here is the DNA: TGTGCCAGCTCACCCCCGGACAGGCCAGATACGCAGTATTTT.